The 3 T cell receptor beta chains reported below all come from one sample, sequenced in a study of PD-1 blockade in mismatch repair-deficient tumors. Libraries were prepared by immunoSEQ multiplex PCR; TCRdb keeps only in-frame clonotypes and omits some of them. The profile shows about 79,000 clones, about four fifths of them singletons. Source: peripheral blood, taken 44 weeks after starting pembrolizumab. These TCRs come from an adult with mismatch repair-deficient cancer.

This clone came up once. This sequence joins TRBV7-2 and TRBJ1-5, with TRBD1 identical over 7 bases. The germline V gene has CDR1 SGHTA and CDR2 FQGNSA. This CDR3 has 15 amino acids. V dropped 1 base and J dropped 3; count of bases not matched to a gene: 3. The CDR3 loop reads CASSLETGYNQPQHF. Here the CDR3 DNA reads TGTGCCAGCAGCTTAGAGACAGGGTACAATCAGCCCCAGCATTTT.

J is TRBJ1-2 and V is TRBV28; 8 nucleotides agree with TRBD1. Trimming removed 5 bases from V and 3 bases from J; junction bases left unmatched: 2. The CDR3 is 13 amino acids. Germline V gene sequence: CDR1 MDHEN, CDR2 SYDVKM. The CDR3 coding sequence is TGTGCCAGCAGTGAGGACAGGGACTATGGCTACACCTTC. This encodes CASSEDRDYGYTF.

This clone turned up a few times. The CDR3 is CASSSRTGTGNYGYTF. CDR3 coding DNA: TGTGCCAGCAGTTCCCGGACAGGGACGGGTAACTATGGCTACACCTTC. This chain joins TRBV27 and TRBJ1-2; 8 bases map to TRBD1. Germline V gives CDR1 MNHEY, CDR2 SMNVEV (reference sequence). The ends lost 4 bases at V and 1 base at J; junction bases unmatched: 8. The length of the CDR3 is 16 residues.